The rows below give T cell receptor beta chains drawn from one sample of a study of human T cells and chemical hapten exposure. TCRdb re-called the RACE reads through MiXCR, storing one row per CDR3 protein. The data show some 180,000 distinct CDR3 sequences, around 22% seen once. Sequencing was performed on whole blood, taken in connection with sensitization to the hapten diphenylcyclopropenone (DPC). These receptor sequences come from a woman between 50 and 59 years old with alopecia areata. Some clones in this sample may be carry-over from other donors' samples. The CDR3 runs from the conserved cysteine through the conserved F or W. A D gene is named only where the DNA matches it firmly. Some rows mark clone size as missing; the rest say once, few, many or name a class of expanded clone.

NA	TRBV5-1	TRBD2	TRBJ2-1	TGCGCCAGCAGCTTCAAGACTAGCGGTAATGAGCAGTTCTTC	CASSFKTSGNEQFF
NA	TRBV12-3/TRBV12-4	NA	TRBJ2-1	TGTGCCAGCAGTTTTGGAGCGAGTCCCTACAATGAGCAGTTCTTC	CASSFGASPYNEQFF
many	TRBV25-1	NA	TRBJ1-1	TGTGCCAGCAGTGCAGGGTGGACGAACACTGAAGCTTTCTTT	CASSAGWTNTEAFF
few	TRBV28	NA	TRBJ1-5	TGTGCCAGCAGCTGGTCGGGCAGGGTCGGACAGCCCCAGCATTTT	CASSWSGRVGQPQHF
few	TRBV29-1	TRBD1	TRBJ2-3	TGCAGCGTTGTAGGGGGCTTGTATACGCAGTATTTT	CSVVGGLYTQYF
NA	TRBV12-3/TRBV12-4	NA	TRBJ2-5	TGTGCCAGCAGTTCGGGCGGGTACCAAGAGACCCAGTACTTC	CASSSGGYQETQYF
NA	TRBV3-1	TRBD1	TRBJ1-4	TGTGCCAGCAGCGCTCGCCGACAGGGTAATGAAAAACTGTTTTTT	CASSARRQGNEKLFF
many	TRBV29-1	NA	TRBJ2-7	TGCAGCATCCGGGTGGGCCCCTACGAGCAGTACTTC	CSIRVGPYEQYF
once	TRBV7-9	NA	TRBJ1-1	TGTGCCAGCAGCCCCCGGGCGGTACAGAACACTGAAGCTTTCTTT	CASSPRAVQNTEAFF
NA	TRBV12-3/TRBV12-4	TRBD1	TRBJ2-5	TGTGCCAGCAGTTTATCCCCAGGGGGCGGCCAAGAGACCCAGTACTTC	CASSLSPGGGQETQYF
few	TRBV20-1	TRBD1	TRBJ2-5	TGCAGTGCTTACCCTCGTGGGACAGGGGGCCAAGAGACCCAGTACTTC	CSAYPRGTGGQETQYF
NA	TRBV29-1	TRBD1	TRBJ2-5	TGCAGCGTTGCCCCGACAGGGATTCAAGAGACCCAGTACTTC	CSVAPTGIQETQYF
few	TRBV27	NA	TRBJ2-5	TGTGCCAGCAGCCTGGGGTACCAAGAGACCCAGTACTTC	CASSLGYQETQYF
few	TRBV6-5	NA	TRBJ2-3	TGTGCCAGCAGTTACTCGGGGCCAAGAGTCACAGATACGCAGTATTTT	CASSYSGPRVTDTQYF
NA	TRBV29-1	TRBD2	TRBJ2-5	TGCAGCGCCCTATCCCCAGCGGGAGTGGGCGAGACCCAGTACTTC	CSALSPAGVGETQYF
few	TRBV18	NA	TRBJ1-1	TGTGCCAGCTCACTGATCCAGGAGACTGAAGCTTTCTTT	CASSLIQETEAFF
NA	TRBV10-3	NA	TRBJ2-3	TGTGCCATCAGTGGGAACACAGATACGCAGTATTTT	CAISGNTDTQYF
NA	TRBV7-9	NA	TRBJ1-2	TGTGCCAGCGGACGGGCTAACTATGGCTACACCTTC	CASGRANYGYTF
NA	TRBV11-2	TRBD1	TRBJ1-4	TGTGCCAGCACGCTAGACAGGGGACCGGATAAACTGTTTTTT	CASTLDRGPDKLFF
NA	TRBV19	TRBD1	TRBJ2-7	TGTGCCAGTAGTGGACAGCACAGGGGGCGCGTCTACGAGCAGTACTTC	CASSGQHRGRVYEQYF